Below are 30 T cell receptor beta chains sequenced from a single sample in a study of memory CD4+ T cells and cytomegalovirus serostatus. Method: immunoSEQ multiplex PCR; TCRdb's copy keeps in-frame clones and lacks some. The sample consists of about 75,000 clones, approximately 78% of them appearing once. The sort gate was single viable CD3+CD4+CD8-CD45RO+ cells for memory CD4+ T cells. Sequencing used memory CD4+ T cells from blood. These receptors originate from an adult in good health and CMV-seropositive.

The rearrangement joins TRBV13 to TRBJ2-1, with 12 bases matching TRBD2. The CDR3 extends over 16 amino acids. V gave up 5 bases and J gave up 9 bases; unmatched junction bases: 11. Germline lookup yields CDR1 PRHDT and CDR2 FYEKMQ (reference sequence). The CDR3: CASSRQTSGSRGEQFF. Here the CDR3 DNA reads TGTGCCAGCAGCCGCCAGACTAGCGGGAGCCGAGGTGAGCAGTTCTTC.

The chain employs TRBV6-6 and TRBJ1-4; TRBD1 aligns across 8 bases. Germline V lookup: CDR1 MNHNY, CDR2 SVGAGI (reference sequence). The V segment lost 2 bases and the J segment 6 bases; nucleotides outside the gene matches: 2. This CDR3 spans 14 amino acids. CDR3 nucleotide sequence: TGTGCCAGCAGTTACCTGACAGGGGATGAAAAACTGTTTTTT. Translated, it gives CASSYLTGDEKLFF.

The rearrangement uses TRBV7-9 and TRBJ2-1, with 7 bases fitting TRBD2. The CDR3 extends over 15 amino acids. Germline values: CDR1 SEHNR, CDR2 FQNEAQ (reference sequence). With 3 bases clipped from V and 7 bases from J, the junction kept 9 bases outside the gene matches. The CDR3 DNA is TGTGCCAGCAGCTTTCTACTAGCGAAGGAGAATGAGCAGTTCTTC. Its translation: CASSFLLAKENEQFF.

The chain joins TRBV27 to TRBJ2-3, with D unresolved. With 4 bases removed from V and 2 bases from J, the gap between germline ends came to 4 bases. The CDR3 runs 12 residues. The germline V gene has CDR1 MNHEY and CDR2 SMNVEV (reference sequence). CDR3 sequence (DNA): TGTGCCAGCAGTTCCTACACAGATACGCAGTATTTT. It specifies CASSSYTDTQYF.

CDR3 loop: CASSSRQGALIGYTF. The DNA for the CDR3 is TGTGCCAGCAGTTCCCGTCAAGGTGCGTTGATCGGCTACACCTTC. The chain has TRBV28 and TRBJ1-2; D is unresolved. Germline V CDR1 and CDR2: MDHEN, SYDVKM. The CDR3 has 15 amino acids. Trimming removed 4 bases from V and 8 bases from J, with 20 bases in between.

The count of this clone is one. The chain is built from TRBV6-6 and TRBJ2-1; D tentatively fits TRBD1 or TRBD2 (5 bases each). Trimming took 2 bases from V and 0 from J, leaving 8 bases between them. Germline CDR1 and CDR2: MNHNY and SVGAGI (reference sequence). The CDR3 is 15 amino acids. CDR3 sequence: CASSYEGSSYNEQFF. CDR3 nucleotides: TGTGCCAGCAGTTACGAGGGGAGCTCCTACAATGAGCAGTTCTTC.

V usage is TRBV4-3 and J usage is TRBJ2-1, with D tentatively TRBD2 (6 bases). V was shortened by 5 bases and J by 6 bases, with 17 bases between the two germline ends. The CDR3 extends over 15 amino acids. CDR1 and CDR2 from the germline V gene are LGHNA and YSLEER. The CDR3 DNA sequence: TGCGCCAGCAGCGGACGACTAGTCGGATCCAATGAGCAGTTCTTC. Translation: CASSGRLVGSNEQFF.

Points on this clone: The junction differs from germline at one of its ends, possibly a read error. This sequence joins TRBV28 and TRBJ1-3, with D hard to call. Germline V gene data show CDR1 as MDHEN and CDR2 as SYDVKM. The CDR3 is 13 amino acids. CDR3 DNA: TGTGCCAGCAGTTTAAGCTATCAAGGAACCGTAAATTTT. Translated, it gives CASSLSYQGTVNF.

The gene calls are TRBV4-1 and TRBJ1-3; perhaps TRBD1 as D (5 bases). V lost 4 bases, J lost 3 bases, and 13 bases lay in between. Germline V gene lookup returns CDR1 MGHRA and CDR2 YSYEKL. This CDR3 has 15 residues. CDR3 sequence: CASSPTGRGGNTIYF. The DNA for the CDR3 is TGCGCCAGCAGCCCCACGGGACGAGGTGGAAACACCATATATTTT.

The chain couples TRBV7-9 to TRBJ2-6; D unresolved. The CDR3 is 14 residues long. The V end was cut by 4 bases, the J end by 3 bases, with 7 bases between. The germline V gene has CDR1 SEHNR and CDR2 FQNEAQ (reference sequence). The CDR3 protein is CASSYGVGANVLTF. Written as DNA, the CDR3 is TGTGCCAGCAGCTACGGCGTTGGGGCCAACGTCCTGACTTTC.

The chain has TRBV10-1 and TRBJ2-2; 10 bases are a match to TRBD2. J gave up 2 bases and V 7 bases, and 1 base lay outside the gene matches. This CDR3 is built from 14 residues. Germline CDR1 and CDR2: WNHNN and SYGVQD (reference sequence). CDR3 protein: CASTSGRNTGELFF. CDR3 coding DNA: TGCGCCAGCACTAGCGGGAGAAACACCGGGGAGCTGTTTTTT.

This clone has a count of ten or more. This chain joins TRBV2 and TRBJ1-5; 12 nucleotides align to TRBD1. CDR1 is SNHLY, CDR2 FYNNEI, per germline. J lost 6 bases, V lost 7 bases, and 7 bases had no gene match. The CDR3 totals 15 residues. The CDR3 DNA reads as TGTGCCAGCACCGGGGACAGGGGGCACGGTCAGCCCCAGCATTTT. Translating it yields CASTGDRGHGQPQHF.

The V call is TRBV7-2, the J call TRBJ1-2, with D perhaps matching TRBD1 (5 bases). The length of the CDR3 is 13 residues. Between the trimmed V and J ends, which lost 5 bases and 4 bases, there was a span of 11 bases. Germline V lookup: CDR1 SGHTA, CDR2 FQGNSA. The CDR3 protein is CASSPQGTYGYTF. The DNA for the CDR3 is TGTGCCAGCAGCCCTCAGGGAACCTATGGCTACACCTTC.

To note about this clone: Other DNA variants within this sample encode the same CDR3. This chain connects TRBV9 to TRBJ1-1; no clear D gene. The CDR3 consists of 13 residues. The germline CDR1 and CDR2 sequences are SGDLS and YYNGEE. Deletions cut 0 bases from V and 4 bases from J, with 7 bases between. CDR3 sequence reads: CASSVDSLTEAFF. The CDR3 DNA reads TGTGCCAGCAGCGTAGACAGCCTCACTGAAGCTTTCTTT.

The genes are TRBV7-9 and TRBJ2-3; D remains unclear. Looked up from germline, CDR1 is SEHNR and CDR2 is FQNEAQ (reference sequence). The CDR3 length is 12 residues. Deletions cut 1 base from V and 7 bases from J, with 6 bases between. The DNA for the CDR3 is TGTGCCAGCAGCTTAGACTCCCATACGCAGTATTTT. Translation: CASSLDSHTQYF.

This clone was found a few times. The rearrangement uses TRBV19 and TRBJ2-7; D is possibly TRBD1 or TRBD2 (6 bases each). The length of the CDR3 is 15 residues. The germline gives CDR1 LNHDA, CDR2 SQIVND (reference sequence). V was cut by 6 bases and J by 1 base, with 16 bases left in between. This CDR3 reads CASRPRGDLSYEQYF. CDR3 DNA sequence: TGTGCCAGTAGGCCGAGGGGGGACTTATCCTACGAGCAGTACTTC.

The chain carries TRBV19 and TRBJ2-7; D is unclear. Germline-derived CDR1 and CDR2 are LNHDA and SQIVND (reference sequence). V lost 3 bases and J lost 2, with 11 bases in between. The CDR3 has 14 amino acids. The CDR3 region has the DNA TGTGCCAGTAGTATCCGACGAGGAACCTACGAGCAGTACTTC. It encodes CASSIRRGTYEQYF.

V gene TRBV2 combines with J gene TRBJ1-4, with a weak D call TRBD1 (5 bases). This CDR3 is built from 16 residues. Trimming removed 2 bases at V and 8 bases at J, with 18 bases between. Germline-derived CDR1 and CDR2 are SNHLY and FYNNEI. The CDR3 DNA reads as TGTGCCAGCAGTGAATCATGGGGGTCAGATGGGGAAAAACTGTTTTTT. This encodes CASSESWGSDGEKLFF. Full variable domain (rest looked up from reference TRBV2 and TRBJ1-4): EPEVTQTPSHQVTQMGQEVILRCVPISNHLYFYWYRQILGQKVEFLVSFYNNEISEKSEIFDDQFSVERPDGSNFTLKIRSTKLEDSAMYFCASSESWGSDGEKLFFGSGTQLSVL.

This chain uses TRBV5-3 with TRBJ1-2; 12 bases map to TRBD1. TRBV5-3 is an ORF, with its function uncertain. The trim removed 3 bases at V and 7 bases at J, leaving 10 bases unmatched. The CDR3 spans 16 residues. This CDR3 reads CARSSRDRGLYRGYTF. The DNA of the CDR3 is TGTGCCAGAAGCTCCCGGGACAGGGGGCTCTACCGTGGCTACACCTTC.

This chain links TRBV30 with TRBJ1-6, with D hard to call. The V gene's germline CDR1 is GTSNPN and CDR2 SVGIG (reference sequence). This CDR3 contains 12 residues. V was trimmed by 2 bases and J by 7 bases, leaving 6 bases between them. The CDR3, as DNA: TGTGCCTGGAGTTTCCGAAATTCACCCCTCCACTTT. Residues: CAWSFRNSPLHF.

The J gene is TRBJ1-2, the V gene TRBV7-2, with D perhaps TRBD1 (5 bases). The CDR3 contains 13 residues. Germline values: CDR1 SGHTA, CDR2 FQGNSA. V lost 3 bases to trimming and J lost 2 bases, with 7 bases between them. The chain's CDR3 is CASSLRQNYGYTF. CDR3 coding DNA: TGTGCCAGCAGCTTGAGACAGAACTATGGCTACACCTTC.

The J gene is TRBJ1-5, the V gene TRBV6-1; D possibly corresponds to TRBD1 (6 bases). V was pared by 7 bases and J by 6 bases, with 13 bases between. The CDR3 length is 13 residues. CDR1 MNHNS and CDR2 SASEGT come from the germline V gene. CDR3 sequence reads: CASNRQAGQPQHF. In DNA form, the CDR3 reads TGTGCCAGCAATAGACAGGCCGGTCAGCCCCAGCATTTT.

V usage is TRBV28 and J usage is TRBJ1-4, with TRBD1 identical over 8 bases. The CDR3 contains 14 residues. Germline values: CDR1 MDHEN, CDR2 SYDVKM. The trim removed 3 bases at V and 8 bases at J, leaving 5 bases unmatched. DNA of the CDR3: TGTGCCAGCAGTTTGACAGGGGAGGGGGAAAAACTGTTTTTT. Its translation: CASSLTGEGEKLFF.

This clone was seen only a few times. The CDR3 region is CASNEEGFEAFF. In DNA, the CDR3 is TGCGCCAGCAACGAGGAGGGTTTTGAAGCTTTCTTT. The chain couples TRBV5-1 to TRBJ1-1; no clear D. V lost 6 bases to trimming and J lost 7 bases, with 13 bases between them. The germline CDR1 and CDR2 sequences are SGHRS and YFSETQ. CDR3 size: 12 residues.

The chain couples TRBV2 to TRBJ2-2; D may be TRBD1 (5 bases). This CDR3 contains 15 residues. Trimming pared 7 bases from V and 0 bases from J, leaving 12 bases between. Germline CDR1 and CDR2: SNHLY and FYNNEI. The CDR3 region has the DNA TGTGCCAGCAAAGGGGTCGGAGCGAACACCGGGGAGCTGTTTTTT. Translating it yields CASKGVGANTGELFF.

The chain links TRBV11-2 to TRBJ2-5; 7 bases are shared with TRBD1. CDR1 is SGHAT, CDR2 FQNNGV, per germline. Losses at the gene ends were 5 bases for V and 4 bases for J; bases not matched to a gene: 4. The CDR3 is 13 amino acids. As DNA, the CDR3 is TGTGCCAGCAGCCTTAGGGACAGAGAGACCCAGTACTTC. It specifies CASSLRDRETQYF.

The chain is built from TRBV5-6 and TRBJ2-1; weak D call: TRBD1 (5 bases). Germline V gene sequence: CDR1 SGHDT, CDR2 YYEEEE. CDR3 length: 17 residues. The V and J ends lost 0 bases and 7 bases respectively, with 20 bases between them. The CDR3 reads CASSLARTRSARNEQFF. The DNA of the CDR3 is TGTGCCAGCAGCTTGGCACGGACAAGGTCGGCGAGGAATGAGCAGTTCTTC.

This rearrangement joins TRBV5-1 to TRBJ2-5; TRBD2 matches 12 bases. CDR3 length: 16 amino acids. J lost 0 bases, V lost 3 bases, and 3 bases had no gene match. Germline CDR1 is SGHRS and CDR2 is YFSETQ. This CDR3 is CASSWRLAGDQETQYF. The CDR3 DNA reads TGCGCCAGCAGCTGGAGACTAGCGGGGGACCAAGAGACCCAGTACTTC.

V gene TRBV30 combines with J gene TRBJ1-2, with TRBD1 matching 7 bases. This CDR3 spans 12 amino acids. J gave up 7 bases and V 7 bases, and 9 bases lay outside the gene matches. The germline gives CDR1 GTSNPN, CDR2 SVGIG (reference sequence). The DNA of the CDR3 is TGTGCCTCCCCGAGACAGGGCGGTGGCTACACCTTC. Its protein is CASPRQGGGYTF.

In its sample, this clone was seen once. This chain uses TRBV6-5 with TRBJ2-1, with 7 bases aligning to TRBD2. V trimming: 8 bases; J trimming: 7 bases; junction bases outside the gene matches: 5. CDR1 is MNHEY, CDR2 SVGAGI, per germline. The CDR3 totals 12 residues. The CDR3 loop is CASGGLSNEQFF. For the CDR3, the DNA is TGTGCCAGCGGGGGACTATCTAATGAGCAGTTCTTC.